Each of the 7 T cell receptor beta chains below was sequenced from the same sample in a study of graft-versus-host responses after intestinal transplantation. Graft material was processed, releasing intraepithelial and lamina propria lymphocytes. Sequencing was performed with immunoSEQ multiplex PCR; in TCRdb, only in-frame clones are kept and a portion is missing. The table records tens of thousands of clones, around 90% of them present only once. The specimen was ileum tissue, collected approximately 56 weeks after transplant. Receptor source: a human patient who received an intestinal transplant, so some T cells may come from the graft donor.

The CDR3 region has the DNA TGTGCCAGCAGCTTAAATGGCCGACAGGTCCAAGAGACCCAGTACTTC. Protein sequence: CASSLNGRQVQETQYF. The gene calls are TRBV7-3 and TRBJ2-5, with D maybe TRBD1 (6 bases). The CDR3 runs 16 residues. CDR1 is SGHTA and CDR2 is FQGTGA in the germline V gene. V was clipped by 1 base and J by 1 base, with 13 bases between them.

This chain joins TRBV5-1 and TRBJ2-3; D may be TRBD1 or TRBD2 (5 bases each). Germline CDR1 SGHRS, CDR2 YFSETQ. This CDR3 is 14 amino acids long. Trimming took 6 bases from V and 7 from J, leaving 18 bases between them. The CDR3 coding sequence is TGCGCCAGCAAACCGGATGGGGGATATTATACGCAGTATTTT. The encoded protein is CASKPDGGYYTQYF. Drawing the rest from reference TRBV5-1 and TRBJ2-3, the complete variable domain is KAGVTQTPRYLIKTRGQQVTLSCSPISGHRSVSWYQQTPGQGLQFLFEYFSETQRNKGNFPGRFSGRQFSNSRSEMNVSTLELGDSALYLCASKPDGGYYTQYFGPGTRLTVL.

This rearrangement joins TRBV6-1 to TRBJ2-1; 8 nucleotides match TRBD1. CDR1 is MNHNS and CDR2 is SASEGT in the germline V gene. V shed 10 bases, J shed 3 bases, and the junction held 5 bases outside the gene matches. The CDR3 covers 13 residues. CDR3: CATRTGHYNEQFF. The CDR3 region has the DNA TGTGCCACAAGGACAGGGCACTACAATGAGCAGTTCTTC.

The chain carries TRBV28 and TRBJ2-7, with a tentative D call TRBD1 (6 bases). Trimming took 2 bases from V and 6 from J, leaving 11 bases between them. This CDR3 comprises 13 residues. Germline V gives CDR1 MDHEN, CDR2 SYDVKM. The CDR3 nucleotides are TGTGCCAGCAGTTTAAACAGGGTTCGCGAGCAGTACTTC. It codes for CASSLNRVREQYF.

J is TRBJ2-5 and V is TRBV15; D not certain. Germline loops: CDR1 LNHNV, CDR2 YYDKDF (reference sequence). V gave up 3 bases and J gave up 5 bases, with 22 bases separating them. This CDR3 has 17 amino acids. DNA of the CDR3: TGTGCCACCAGCAGGACCCCCCGTTTAGTCGTTATGGAGACCCAGTACTTC. Its translation: CATSRTPRLVVMETQYF. The variable domain in full, completed from reference TRBV15 and TRBJ2-5, reads DAMVIQNPRYQVTQFGKPVTLSCSQTLNHNVMYWYQQKSSQAPKLLFHYYDKDFNNEADTPDNFQSRRPNTSFCFLDIRSPGLGDTAMYLCATSRTPRLVVMETQYFGPGTRLLVL.

The chain employs TRBV7-9 and TRBJ2-7; D uncertain. This CDR3 comprises 13 residues. Trimming cost V 2 bases and J 1 base, with 6 bases left between them. Germline lookup yields CDR1 SEHNR and CDR2 FQNEAQ (reference sequence). The CDR3 coding sequence is TGTGCCAGCAGCTTAAGCGTATCCTACGAGCAGTACTTC. It translates to CASSLSVSYEQYF.

The V call is TRBV5-1, the J call TRBJ2-1; 12 bases line up with TRBD1. The germline gives CDR1 SGHRS, CDR2 YFSETQ. The CDR3 consists of 14 residues. With V trimmed by 4 bases and J by 15 bases, 11 bases remained unmatched. The CDR3 loop reads CASSGGTGGEERFF. For the CDR3, the DNA is TGCGCCAGCAGCGGGGGGACAGGGGGCGAGGAGAGGTTCTTC.